The 32 T cell receptor beta chains reported below all come from one sample, sequenced in a study of blood T cell repertoires in COVID-19 (dated by TCRdb to 2020 to 2022). Library prep was done by the immunoSEQ multiplex PCR assay. TCRdb limited this immuneACCESS table to in-frame rearrangements with V and J called. A share of clones is missing; checked studies link under half to unresolved V genes, and the rest is unexplained. The table for this sample lists about 210,000 clones; about nine tenths of them were counted only once. The leading ten clones occupy roughly 0.69% of the sample. Sequences were obtained from peripheral blood. The source of these receptors is a man between 40 and 49 years old with acute or convalescent COVID-19.

The rearrangement links TRBV4-1 to TRBJ2-7; the match to TRBD1 covers 8 bases. The CDR3 contains 14 residues. Losses at the gene ends were 2 bases for V and 7 bases for J; bases not matched to a gene: 7. Germline V CDR1 and CDR2: MGHRA, YSYEKL. The CDR3 is CASSQNQGAWEQYF. CDR3 nucleotide sequence: TGCGCCAGCAGCCAAAATCAGGGGGCGTGGGAGCAGTACTTC.

V gene TRBV7-2 combines with J gene TRBJ2-7; D possibly corresponds to TRBD2 (6 bases). The V gene lost 3 bases and the J gene lost 5 bases, with 26 bases spanning the gap. This CDR3 region has 18 residues. Germline-derived CDR1 and CDR2 are SGHTA and FQGNSA. The CDR3 coding sequence is TGTGCCAGCAGCTTCTCGCGGGGTAGGGGTGTAAGGCGTGACGAGCAGTACTTC. Translation gives CASSFSRGRGVRRDEQYF.

The V call is TRBV5-4, the J call TRBJ2-2; D remains ambiguous. Per germline, CDR1 SGHNT and CDR2 YYREEE (reference sequence). Trimming removed 0 bases at V and 8 bases at J, with 17 bases between. This CDR3 spans 16 amino acids. CDR3 sequence reads: CASSLANRGKSGELFF. CDR3 DNA sequence: TGTGCCAGCAGCTTGGCAAATAGAGGAAAATCGGGGGAGCTGTTTTTT.

The genes are TRBV7-6 and TRBJ2-7, with TRBD2 matching 10 bases. CDR3 length: 15 residues. The V segment lost 1 base and the J segment 7 bases; nucleotides outside the gene matches: 7. Germline CDR1 is SGHVS and CDR2 is FNYEAQ. CDR3 in DNA: TGTGCCAGCAGCTTAGAAACTAGCGGGGCGGGGGAGCAGTACTTC. It specifies CASSLETSGAGEQYF.

The chain has TRBV30 and TRBJ1-5; 8 bases are shared with TRBD1. The CDR3 is 13 amino acids. CDR1 is GTSNPN and CDR2 is SVGIG in the germline V gene (reference sequence). Trimming cost V 4 bases and J 4 bases; bases outside gene matches: 3. CDR3 region: CAWTTGGNQPQHF. As DNA, the CDR3 is TGTGCCTGGACAACAGGGGGAAATCAGCCCCAGCATTTT.

J is TRBJ1-4 and V is TRBV28; D remains ambiguous. V lost 3 bases to trimming and J lost 12 bases, with 14 bases between them. CDR1 and CDR2 (germline): MDHEN, SYDVKM. This CDR3 contains 13 residues. CDR3 loop: CASSLSSGRELFF. DNA of the CDR3: TGTGCCAGCAGTTTGTCATCGGGGAGGGAACTGTTTTTT.

The chain employs TRBV11-2 and TRBJ2-2, with D tentatively TRBD2 (6 bases). Trimming left V 5 bases short and J 0 bases short, with 10 bases between. The CDR3 runs 15 residues. Germline CDR1 reads SGHAT; CDR2 reads FQNNGV. CDR3 region: CASSLGGTNTGELFF. The CDR3 DNA reads as TGTGCCAGCAGCCTGGGGGGTACGAACACCGGGGAGCTGTTTTTT. Supplemented by reference TRBV11-2 and TRBJ2-2, the full variable domain reads EAGVAQSPRYKIIEKRQSVAFWCNPISGHATLYWYQQILGQGPKLLIQFQNNGVVDDSQLPKDRFSAERLKGVDSTLKIQPAKLEDSAVYLCASSLGGTNTGELFFGEGSRLTVL.

The rearrangement joins TRBV29-1 to TRBJ2-2; D is possibly TRBD1 (5 bases). The CDR3 is 13 residues long. Germline V gene data show CDR1 as SQVTM and CDR2 as ANQGSEA. V was pared by 3 bases and J by 4 bases, with 9 bases between. CDR3 nucleotides: TGCAGCGTTGACACAGGTGGCACCGGGGAGCTGTTTTTT. Its protein product is CSVDTGGTGELFF.

The CDR3 protein is CASSSLLAYEQYF. For the CDR3, the DNA is TGTGCCAGCAGCTCCCTTCTTGCCTACGAGCAGTACTTC. The chain has TRBV5-5 and TRBJ2-7; D remains unclear. V was clipped by 3 bases and J by 2 bases, with 9 bases between them. The CDR3 is 13 residues long. Germline V lookup: CDR1 SGHKS, CDR2 YYEKEE (reference sequence).

The chain carries TRBV3-1 (or the pseudogene TRBV3-2) and TRBJ2-3; D not certain. V shed 0 bases and J shed 2 bases, with 9 bases lying between them. The CDR3 totals 15 residues. Germline CDR1 and CDR2: LGHDT and YNNKEL (reference sequence). The CDR3 region is CASSQDRVPTDTQYF. The CDR3 DNA sequence: TGTGCCAGCAGCCAAGATCGGGTCCCCACAGATACGCAGTATTTT.

This clone was detected only a few times. This chain uses TRBV7-9 with TRBJ1-1, with D uncertain. Germline V gene data show CDR1 as SEHNR and CDR2 as FQNEAQ (reference sequence). This CDR3 has 12 amino acids. V was clipped by 6 bases and J by 7 bases, with 12 bases between them. The CDR3 loop is CASRGGRVEAFF. Written as DNA, the CDR3 is TGTGCCAGCAGGGGCGGGAGGGTTGAAGCTTTCTTT. Complete variable domain (other parts from reference TRBV7-9 and TRBJ1-1): DTGVSQNPRHKITKRGQNVTFRCDPISEHNRLYWYRQTLGQGPEFLTYFQNEAQLEKSRLLSDRFSAERPKGSFSTLEIQRTEQGDSAMYLCASRGGRVEAFFGQGTRLTVV.

The V gene is TRBV5-1, the J gene TRBJ2-3; TRBD1 is a possible D gene (5 bases). Trimming took 5 bases from V and 1 from J, leaving 11 bases between them. The length of the CDR3 is 14 residues. CDR1 and CDR2 from the germline V gene are SGHRS and YFSETQ. In DNA, the CDR3 is TGCGCCAGCAGAGGGGCCATTCGCACAGATACGCAGTATTTT. This translates into CASRGAIRTDTQYF.

The chain uses TRBV29-1 and TRBJ2-7; 7 bases align to TRBD2. The CDR3 runs to 13 residues. Germline V gene sequence: CDR1 SQVTM, CDR2 ANQGSEA. Unmatched junction bases numbered 7, after V lost 6 bases and J lost 2 bases. CDR3 loop: CSVSKGGAYEQYF. CDR3 DNA: TGCAGCGTCTCCAAGGGAGGGGCCTACGAGCAGTACTTC.

The rearrangement uses TRBV3-1 (or the pseudogene TRBV3-2) and TRBJ1-1; 9 bases are shared with TRBD1. The CDR3 is made up of 16 amino acids. The germline gives CDR1 LGHDT, CDR2 YNNKEL (reference sequence). After removal of 4 bases from V and 3 bases from J, the junction contained 9 bases not matched to a gene. The CDR3 sequence: CASSPRDREGDTEAFF. For the CDR3, the DNA is TGTGCCAGCAGCCCCCGGGACAGGGAAGGGGACACTGAAGCTTTCTTT.

As for this clone: The germline gene is not matched at one end of the junction; a read error may be the cause. The rearrangement uses TRBV11-2 and TRBJ2-2; TRBD1 is a possible D gene (7 bases). Germline V gene sequence: CDR1 SGHAT, CDR2 FQNNGV. CDR3 length: 17 residues. The CDR3 here is CASSLGRDSANTGELFF. For the CDR3, the DNA is TGTGCCAGCAGTTTAGGGCGGGACAGTGCGAACACCGGGGAGCTGTTTTTT.

The chain couples TRBV2 to TRBJ1-4, with D maybe TRBD1 (5 bases). The germline V and J ends were trimmed by 4 bases and 7 bases, with 16 bases remaining between them. Germline-derived CDR1 and CDR2 are SNHLY and FYNNEI. The CDR3 sequence is 15 residues long. CDR3 amino acids: CASSGEPTQGEKLFF. The DNA of the CDR3 is TGTGCCAGCAGTGGTGAGCCAACGCAGGGTGAAAAACTGTTTTTT.

This chain joins TRBV5-1 and TRBJ2-5, with D maybe TRBD1 (6 bases). Germline values: CDR1 SGHRS, CDR2 YFSETQ. V was trimmed by 5 bases and J by 5 bases, leaving 19 bases between them. This CDR3 is 15 amino acids long. CDR3 sequence reads: CASSPGRTVGETQYF. CDR3 coding DNA: TGCGCCAGCAGTCCGGGCCGGACAGTGGGCGAGACCCAGTACTTC.

The chain is built from TRBV11-2 and TRBJ2-7; TRBD2 matches at 9 bases. CDR3 length: 17 residues. CDR1 SGHAT and CDR2 FQNNGV come from the germline V gene. J was trimmed by 3 bases and V by 5 bases; bases with no gene match: 14. This CDR3 reads CASSPRGRLAADYEQYF. For the CDR3, the DNA is TGTGCCAGCAGCCCGCGGGGCAGACTAGCGGCAGACTACGAGCAGTACTTC.

The rearrangement links TRBV28 to TRBJ2-7, with TRBD1 matching over 11 bases. Germline V gene data show CDR1 as MDHEN and CDR2 as SYDVKM. This CDR3 is 15 amino acids long. Germline trimming cut 3 bases from V and 3 bases from J; bases unmatched to any gene: 4. CDR3 residues: CASSLEGTGGYEQYF. Here the CDR3 DNA reads TGTGCCAGCAGTTTGGAGGGGACAGGGGGCTACGAGCAGTACTTC.

This chain joins TRBV3-1 (or the pseudogene TRBV3-2) and TRBJ2-3; 7 bases are a match to TRBD1. The CDR3 loop spans 13 amino acids. Germline V CDR1 and CDR2: LGHDT, YNNKEL (reference sequence). The trim removed 4 bases at V and 11 bases at J, leaving 9 bases unmatched. CDR3 coding DNA: TGTGCCAGCAGCCGGGTGTACCGGGACAGGCAGTATTTT. It translates to CASSRVYRDRQYF.

This sequence joins TRBV27 and TRBJ1-5, with D uncertain. This CDR3 is 12 amino acids long. Germline values: CDR1 MNHEY, CDR2 SMNVEV (reference sequence). V was trimmed by 4 bases and J by 3 bases, leaving 4 bases between them. CDR3 region: CASSSLNQPQHF. CDR3 nucleotide sequence: TGTGCCAGCAGTTCCCTCAATCAGCCCCAGCATTTT.

This chain connects TRBV19 to TRBJ2-1, with 9 bases identical to TRBD1. CDR1 is LNHDA and CDR2 is SQIVND in the germline V gene (reference sequence). The CDR3 has 15 amino acids. Trimming removed 5 bases from V and 4 bases from J; junction bases left unmatched: 6. The CDR3 is CASSGLGTGYNEQFF. The CDR3 DNA reads as TGTGCCAGTAGTGGCTTAGGGACAGGGTACAATGAGCAGTTCTTC.

The chain employs TRBV7-2 and TRBJ2-1; D remains unclear. V lost 3 bases and J lost 0, with 12 bases in between. This CDR3 spans 16 amino acids. CDR1 is SGHTA, CDR2 FQGNSA, per germline. CDR3 sequence reads: CASSFSRSSSYNEQFF. In DNA, the CDR3 is TGTGCCAGCAGCTTCTCGAGGTCGAGCTCCTACAATGAGCAGTTCTTC.

This chain links TRBV7-9 with TRBJ1-4; 9 bases are a match to TRBD1. The CDR3 extends over 14 amino acids. V was pared by 5 bases and J by 8 bases, with 6 bases of the junction left unmatched. Germline assignment: CDR1 SEHNR and CDR2 FQNEAQ (reference sequence). The CDR3 nucleotides are TGTGCCAGCAGCACCGCCGGGACAGGGGAAAAACTGTTTTTT. Its protein product is CASSTAGTGEKLFF.

V usage is TRBV18 and J usage is TRBJ2-5; weak D call: TRBD2 (6 bases). The CDR3 runs to 15 residues. V gave up 3 bases and J gave up 2 bases, with 13 bases separating them. Germline loops: CDR1 KGHSH, CDR2 LQKENI. This CDR3 is CASSPGRDFQETQYF. CDR3 sequence (DNA): TGTGCCAGCTCACCGGGCAGGGACTTTCAAGAGACCCAGTACTTC.

The chain carries TRBV7-9 and TRBJ2-4; no definite D call. The germline V gene has CDR1 SEHNR and CDR2 FQNEAQ (reference sequence). With 6 bases removed from V and 7 bases from J, the gap between germline ends came to 16 bases. The CDR3 consists of 14 residues. The CDR3: CASSRVPLPNIQYF. CDR3 sequence (DNA): TGTGCCAGCAGTCGAGTTCCCCTCCCTAACATTCAGTACTTC. The full variable domain, rest sourced from reference TRBV7-9 and TRBJ2-4, is DTGVSQNPRHKITKRGQNVTFRCDPISEHNRLYWYRQTLGQGPEFLTYFQNEAQLEKSRLLSDRFSAERPKGSFSTLEIQRTEQGDSAMYLCASSRVPLPNIQYFGAGTRLSVL.

The chain is built from TRBV18 and TRBJ1-6, with a weak D call TRBD1 (6 bases). From germline, CDR1 is KGHSH and CDR2 LQKENI. Trimming removed 3 bases at V and 10 bases at J, with 16 bases between. The CDR3 extends over 15 amino acids. For the CDR3, the DNA is TGTGCCAGCTCACCTGACAGGCCAAACCGATCACCCCTCCACTTT. It specifies CASSPDRPNRSPLHF.

The V call is TRBV3-1 (or the pseudogene TRBV3-2), the J call TRBJ1-2; TRBD1 is a possible D gene (6 bases). Germline V CDR1 and CDR2: LGHDT, YNNKEL (reference sequence). This CDR3 has 14 amino acids. Trimming left V 5 bases short and J 4 bases short, with 14 bases between. The CDR3 sequence: CASSYRAPGYGYTF. The CDR3 nucleotides are TGTGCCAGCAGCTACAGGGCGCCCGGCTATGGCTACACCTTC.

The gene calls are TRBV11-3 and TRBJ2-2; maybe TRBD2 (6 bases). The CDR3 covers 15 residues. Germline lookup yields CDR1 SGHNT and CDR2 YENEEA. The germline V and J ends were trimmed by 0 bases and 6 bases, with 11 bases remaining between them. The CDR3 DNA reads as TGTGCCAGCAGCTTAGAAGGAGGGTTTGCCGGGGAGCTGTTTTTT. Its translation: CASSLEGGFAGELFF.

V is TRBV6-6 and J is TRBJ1-1, with D possibly matching TRBD1 (6 bases). Trimming removed 2 bases from V and 8 bases from J, with 12 bases in between. CDR3 size: 13 residues. Germline assignment: CDR1 MNHNY and CDR2 SVGAGI (reference sequence). As DNA, the CDR3 is TGTGCCAGCAGTTACGGGGGCAGCCTCGAAGCTTTCTTT. Its protein product is CASSYGGSLEAFF.

This clone turned up a few times. The J gene is TRBJ2-1, the V gene TRBV11-2; TRBD2 might be the D (7 bases). CDR1 is SGHAT, CDR2 FQNNGV, per germline. Trimming took off 5 bases at V and 15 bases at J, with 17 bases between the two ends. The CDR3 spans 12 residues. The CDR3 DNA is TGTGCCAGCAGCGAGGACGGGGGGCCAAGGTTCTTC. This translates into CASSEDGGPRFF.

J is TRBJ2-1 and V is TRBV12-3 or TRBV12-4; D is unclear. The CDR3 has 13 residues. The V and J ends lost 7 bases and 5 bases respectively, with 12 bases between them. CDR3 sequence reads: CASNWASHNEQFF. The CDR3 bases are TGTGCCAGCAATTGGGCCAGCCACAATGAGCAGTTCTTC.